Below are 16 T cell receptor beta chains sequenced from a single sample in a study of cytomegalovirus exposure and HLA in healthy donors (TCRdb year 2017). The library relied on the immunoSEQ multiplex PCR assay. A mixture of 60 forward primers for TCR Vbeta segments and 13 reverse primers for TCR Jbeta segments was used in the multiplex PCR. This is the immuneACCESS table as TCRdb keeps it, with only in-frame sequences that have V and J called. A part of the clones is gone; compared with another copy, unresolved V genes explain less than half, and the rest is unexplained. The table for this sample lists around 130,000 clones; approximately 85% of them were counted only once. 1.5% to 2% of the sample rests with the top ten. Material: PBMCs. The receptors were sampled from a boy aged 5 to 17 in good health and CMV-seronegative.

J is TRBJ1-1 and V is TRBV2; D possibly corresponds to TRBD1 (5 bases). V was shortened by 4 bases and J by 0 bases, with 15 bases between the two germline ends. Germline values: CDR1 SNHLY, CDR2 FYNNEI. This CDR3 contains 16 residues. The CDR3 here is CASSGGRADMNTEAFF. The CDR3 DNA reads TGTGCCAGCAGTGGGGGGAGGGCAGATATGAACACTGAAGCTTTCTTT.

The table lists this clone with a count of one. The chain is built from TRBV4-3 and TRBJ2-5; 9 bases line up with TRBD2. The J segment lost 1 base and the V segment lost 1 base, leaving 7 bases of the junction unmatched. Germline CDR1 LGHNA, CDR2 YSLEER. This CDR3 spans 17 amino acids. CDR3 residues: CASSQGRGGGTQETQYF. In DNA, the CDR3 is TGCGCCAGCAGCCAAGGACGCGGGGGGGGAACCCAAGAGACCCAGTACTTC.

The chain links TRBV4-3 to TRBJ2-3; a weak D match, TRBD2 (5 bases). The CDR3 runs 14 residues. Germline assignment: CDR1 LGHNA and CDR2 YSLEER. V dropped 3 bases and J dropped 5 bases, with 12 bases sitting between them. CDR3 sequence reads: CASSQARVGDTQYF. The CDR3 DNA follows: TGCGCCAGCAGCCAGGCGAGGGTGGGAGATACGCAGTATTTT.

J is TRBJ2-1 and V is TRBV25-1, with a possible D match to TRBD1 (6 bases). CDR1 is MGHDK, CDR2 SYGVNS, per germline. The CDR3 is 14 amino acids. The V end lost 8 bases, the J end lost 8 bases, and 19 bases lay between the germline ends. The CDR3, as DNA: TGTGCCAGCCGTCTTGGTCAGGGGCGCTATGAGCAGTTCTTC. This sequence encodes CASRLGQGRYEQFF. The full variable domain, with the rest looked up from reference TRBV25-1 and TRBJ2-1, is EADIYQTPRYLVIGTGKKITLECSQTMGHDKMYWYQQDPGMELHLIHYSYGVNSTEKGDLSSESTVSRIRTEHFPLTLESARPSHTSQYLCASRLGQGRYEQFFGPGTRLTVL.

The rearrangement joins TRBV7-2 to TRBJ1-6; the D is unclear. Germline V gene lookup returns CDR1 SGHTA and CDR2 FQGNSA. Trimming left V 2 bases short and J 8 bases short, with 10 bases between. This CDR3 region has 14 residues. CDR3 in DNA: TGTGCCAGCAGCTTAACACAGCTTTATTCACCCCTCCACTTT. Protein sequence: CASSLTQLYSPLHF. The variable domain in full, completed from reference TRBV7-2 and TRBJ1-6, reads GAGVSQSPSNKVTEKGKDVELRCDPISGHTALYWYRQSLGQGLEFLIYFQGNSAPDKSGLPSDRFSAERTGGSVSTLTIQRTQQEDSAVYLCASSLTQLYSPLHFGNGTRLTVT.

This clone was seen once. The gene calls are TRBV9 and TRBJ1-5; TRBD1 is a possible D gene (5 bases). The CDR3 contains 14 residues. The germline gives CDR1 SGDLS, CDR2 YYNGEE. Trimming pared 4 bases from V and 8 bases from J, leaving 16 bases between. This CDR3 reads CASSLGTGGKPQHF. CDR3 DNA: TGTGCCAGCAGCCTCGGGACGGGGGGTAAGCCCCAGCATTTT. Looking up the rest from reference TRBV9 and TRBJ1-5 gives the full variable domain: DSGVTQTPKHLITATGQRVTLRCSPRSGDLSVYWYQQSLDQGLQFLIQYYNGEERAKGNILERFSAQQFPDLHSELNLSSLELGDSALYFCASSLGTGGKPQHFGDGTRLSIL.

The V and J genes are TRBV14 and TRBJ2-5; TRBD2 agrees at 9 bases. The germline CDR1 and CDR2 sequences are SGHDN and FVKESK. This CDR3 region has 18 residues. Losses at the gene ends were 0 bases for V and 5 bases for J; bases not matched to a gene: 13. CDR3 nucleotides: TGTGCCAGCAGCCAAGACCAGTCTAGCGGGGATAGGAGGGAGACCCAGTACTTC. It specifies CASSQDQSSGDRRETQYF.

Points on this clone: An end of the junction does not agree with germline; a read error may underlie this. CDR3 bases: TGTTCCAGCAGCTTGAGGGGGGATACGCAGTATTTT. Translating gives CSSSLRGDTQYF. This chain connects TRBV7-9 to TRBJ2-3; D may be TRBD1 (6 bases). Germline CDR1 reads SEHNR; CDR2 reads FQNEAQ (reference sequence). The CDR3 loop spans 12 amino acids.

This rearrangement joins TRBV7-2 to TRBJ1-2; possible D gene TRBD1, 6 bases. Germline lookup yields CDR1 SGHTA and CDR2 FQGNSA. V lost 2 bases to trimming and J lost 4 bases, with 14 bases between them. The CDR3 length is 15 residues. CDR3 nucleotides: TGTGCCAGCAGCTTACCCCCGGACAGTACCTATGGCTACACCTTC. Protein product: CASSLPPDSTYGYTF.

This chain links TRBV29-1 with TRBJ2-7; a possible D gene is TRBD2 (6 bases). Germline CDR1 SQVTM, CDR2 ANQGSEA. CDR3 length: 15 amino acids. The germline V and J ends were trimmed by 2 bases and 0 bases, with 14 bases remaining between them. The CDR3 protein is CSVERWRGNSYEQYF. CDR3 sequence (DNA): TGCAGCGTTGAACGGTGGCGGGGCAACTCCTACGAGCAGTACTTC.

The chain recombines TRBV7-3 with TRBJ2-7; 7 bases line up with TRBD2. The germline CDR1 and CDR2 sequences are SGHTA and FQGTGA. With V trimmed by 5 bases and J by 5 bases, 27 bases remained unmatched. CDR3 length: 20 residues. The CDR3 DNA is TGTGCCAGCAGCGATCTAGCGGTTAAAGGTCTCTTAGGCCCTTGGGACGAGCAGTACTTC. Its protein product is CASSDLAVKGLLGPWDEQYF.

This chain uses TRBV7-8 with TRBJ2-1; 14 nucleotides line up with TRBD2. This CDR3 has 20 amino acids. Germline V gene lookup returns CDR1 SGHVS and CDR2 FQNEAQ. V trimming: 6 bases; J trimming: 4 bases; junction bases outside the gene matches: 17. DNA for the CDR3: TGTGCCAGCAGACTCCGCCGGGACATTGGACTAGCGGGGGGTTACAATGAGCAGTTCTTC. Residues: CASRLRRDIGLAGGYNEQFF.

The CDR3 DNA reads TGTGCCTGGAGTGTAGGAACAGGGGACTACGAGCAGTACTTC. It specifies CAWSVGTGDYEQYF. V is TRBV30 and J is TRBJ2-7; TRBD1 aligns across 7 bases. The CDR3 totals 14 residues. Trimming cost V 0 bases and J 3 bases; bases outside gene matches: 5. Germline values: CDR1 GTSNPN, CDR2 SVGIG (reference sequence).

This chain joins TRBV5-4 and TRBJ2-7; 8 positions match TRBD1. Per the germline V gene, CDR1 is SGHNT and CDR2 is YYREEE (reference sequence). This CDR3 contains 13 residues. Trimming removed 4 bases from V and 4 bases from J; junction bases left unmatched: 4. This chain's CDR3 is CASSVQGVYEQYF. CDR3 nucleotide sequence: TGTGCCAGCAGCGTACAGGGGGTTTACGAGCAGTACTTC. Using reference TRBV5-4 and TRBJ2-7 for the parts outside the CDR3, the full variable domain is ETGVTQSPTHLIKTRGQQVTLRCSSQSGHNTVSWYQQALGQGPQFIFQYYREEENGRGNFPPRFSGLQFPNYSSELNVNALELDDSALYLCASSVQGVYEQYFGPGTRLTVT.

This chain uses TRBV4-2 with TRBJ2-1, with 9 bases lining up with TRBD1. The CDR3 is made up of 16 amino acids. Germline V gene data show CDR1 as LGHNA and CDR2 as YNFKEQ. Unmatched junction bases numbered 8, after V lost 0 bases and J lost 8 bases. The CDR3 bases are TGTGCCAGCAGCCAAGAAAGCGGGACAGGGTGGGATGAGCAGTTCTTC. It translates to CASSQESGTGWDEQFF.

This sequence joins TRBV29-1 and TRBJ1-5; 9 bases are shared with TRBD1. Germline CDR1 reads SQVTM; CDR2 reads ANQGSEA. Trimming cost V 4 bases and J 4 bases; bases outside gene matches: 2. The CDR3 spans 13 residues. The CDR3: CSVGGQGNQPQHF. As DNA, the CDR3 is TGCAGCGTTGGGGGACAGGGAAATCAGCCCCAGCATTTT.